The source of this T cell receptor (beta chain) is a study of post-analysis software for immune sequencing data. Unique molecular identifiers were present in the TCR beta cDNA libraries. TCRdb re-called the PCR reads through MiXCR, storing one row per CDR3 protein. The data hold some 700,000 distinct CDR3 sequences, with 59% observed a single time. Comments on this clonotype: Its antigen is unknown.

Germline CDR1 is WNHNN and CDR2 is SYGVQD (reference sequence). Trimming pared 2 bases from V and 5 bases from J, leaving 12 bases between. The CDR3 is made up of 14 amino acids. Study conclusions and caveats: Diversity measured as normalized Chao1 was significantly lower in multiple sclerosis patients than in controls. Controls had lower frequencies than patients of about 5 TRBV segments, which included TRBV5-6, TRBV5-1 and TRBV20-1.

The genes are TRBV10-1 and TRBJ1-2, with D perhaps TRBD1 (5 bases). The TCR originated in a girl aged 2 to 10 with multiple sclerosis. Sequenced input: blood. The CDR3 spells CASSEAGTDYGYTF. CDR3 coding DNA: TGCGCCAGCAGTGAGGCTGGGACGGATTATGGCTACACCTTC.